The text below deals with one T cell receptor (beta chain). These data originate in a study of molecular identifiers for immune sequencing clone quantification. Trimming cost V 4 bases and J 4 bases, with 14 bases left between them. The CDR3 spans 15 residues. CDR1 is LNHNV, CDR2 YYDKDF, per germline (reference sequence). Sorted naive CD8 T cells were those defined as CD8+CD4-CCR7+CD45RA+. Library preparation followed earlier protocols using designated TCR primers. TCRdb re-analysed the PCR reads in MiXCR, keeping a single row per CDR3 protein. The sample gives 53,000 or so distinct CDR3 sequences, roughly 38% of which show up once; 3.8% is in the top ten.

The material sequenced was naive CD8+ T cells from blood, with Jurkat cell RNA spiked in. Subset specified: FACS-sorted CD8+CD4-CCR7+CD45RA+ naive T cells. The clonotype comes from a human donor in good health. Some libraries in this study had Jurkat cell RNA spiked in. The genes are TRBV15 and TRBJ1-3, with D hard to call. The CDR3 DNA reads as TGTGCCACCAGCATTACGGAGGATATGGGAAACACCATATATTTT. Translated, it gives CATSITEDMGNTIYF.